This entry concerns a single TCR beta chain. What it binds is not known. The data originate from a study of blood T cells in healthy people across ages. Findings and caveats of the study: Roughly linear age-related decline in beta diversity appeared, significant by age 40.

Germline CDR1 and CDR2: SQVTM and ANQGSEA. J lost 3 bases, V lost 4 bases, and 9 bases had no gene match. The CDR3 has 14 residues. PCR was performed a second time for about 6 to 12 cycles using a sample-barcoded 5' primer and a J-beta primer mix. In TCRdb, the 5' RACE reads were re-called with MiXCR into one record per CDR3 protein. The data hold 650,000 to 800,000 distinct CDR3 sequences, with roughly half observed a single time. The chain recombines TRBV29-1 with TRBJ2-7, with 7 bases lining up with TRBD2. Sequencing input: blood. This receptor was identified in a woman older than 75 in good health. The CDR3 sequence: CSVGLAETVYEQYF. CDR3 DNA sequence: TGCAGCGTTGGCCTAGCGGAGACAGTCTACGAGCAGTACTTC.